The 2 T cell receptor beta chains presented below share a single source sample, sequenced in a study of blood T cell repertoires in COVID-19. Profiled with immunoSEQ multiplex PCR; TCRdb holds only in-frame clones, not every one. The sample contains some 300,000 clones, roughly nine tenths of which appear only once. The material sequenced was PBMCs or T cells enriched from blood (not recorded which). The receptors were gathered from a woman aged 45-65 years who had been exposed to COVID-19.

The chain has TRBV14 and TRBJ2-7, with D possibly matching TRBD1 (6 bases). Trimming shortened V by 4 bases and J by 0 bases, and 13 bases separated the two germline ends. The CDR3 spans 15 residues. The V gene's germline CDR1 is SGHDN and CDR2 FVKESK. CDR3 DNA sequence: TGTGCCAGCAGCCCCGGACAGACGAGCTCCTACGAGCAGTACTTC. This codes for CASSPGQTSSYEQYF.

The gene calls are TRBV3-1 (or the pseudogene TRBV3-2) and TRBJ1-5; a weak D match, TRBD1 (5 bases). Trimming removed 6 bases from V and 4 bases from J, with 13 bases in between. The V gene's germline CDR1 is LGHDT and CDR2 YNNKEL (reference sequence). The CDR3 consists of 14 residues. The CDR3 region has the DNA TGTGCCAGCAGTGAGACAGCATGGAATCAGCCCCAGCATTTT. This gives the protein CASSETAWNQPQHF.